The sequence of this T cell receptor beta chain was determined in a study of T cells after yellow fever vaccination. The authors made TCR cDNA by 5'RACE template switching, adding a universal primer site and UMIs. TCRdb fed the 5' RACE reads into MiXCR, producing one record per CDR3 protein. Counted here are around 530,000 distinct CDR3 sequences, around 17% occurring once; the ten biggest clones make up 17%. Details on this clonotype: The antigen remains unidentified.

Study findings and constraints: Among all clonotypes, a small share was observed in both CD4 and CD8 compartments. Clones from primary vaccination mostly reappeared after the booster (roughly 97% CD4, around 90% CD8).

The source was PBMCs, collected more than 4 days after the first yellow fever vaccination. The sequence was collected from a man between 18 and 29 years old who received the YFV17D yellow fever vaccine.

The CDR3 DNA reads as TGTGCCAGCAGCTTAACTAGGGCAAAAGAGACCCAGTACTTC. It specifies CASSLTRAKETQYF. The chain employs TRBV7-2 and TRBJ2-5; D might be TRBD2 (5 bases). Germline lookup yields CDR1 SGHTA and CDR2 FQGNSA. Trimming left V 2 bases short and J 3 bases short, with 10 bases between. The CDR3 sequence is 14 residues long. Based on the CDR3 plus reference TRBV7-2 and TRBJ2-5, the full variable domain is GAGVSQSPSNKVTEKGKDVELRCDPISGHTALYWYRQSLGQGLEFLIYFQGNSAPDKSGLPSDRFSAERTGGSVSTLTIQRTQQEDSAVYLCASSLTRAKETQYFGPGTRLLVL.